Listed below are T cell receptor beta chains from one sample, sequenced in a study of shared clonotypes between healthy human individuals. Clones were read by immunoSEQ multiplex PCR, and TCRdb kept only the in-frame ones, dropping some. The table lists a few hundred thousand clones, approximately 97% of them singletons. The sequencing sample was made of naive CD4+ T cells sorted from blood. Every receptor here comes from a woman aged 30 to 39 in good health. The CDR3 runs from the conserved cysteine through the conserved F or W. The D gene is left open where the match is weak. The size entry is marked missing in some rows and otherwise reads once, few, many or a size class.

abundance,d_gene,j_gene,v_gene,CDR3nt,CDR3aa
.,.,TRBJ2-1,TRBV4-1,TGCGCCAGCAGGGACGGACGGACTGTCAACAATGAGCAGTTCTTC,CASRDGRTVNNEQFF
.,.,TRBJ2-2,TRBV27,TGTGCCAGCAGTTTTTCGGCAGCCTTCGCGAACACCGGGGAGCTGTTTTTT,CASSFSAAFANTGELFF
.,.,TRBJ1-1,TRBV28,TGTGCCAGCAGTTTCATCGGGGGTGACACTGAAGCTTTCTTT,CASSFIGGDTEAFF
.,.,TRBJ2-7,TRBV30,TGTGCCTGGGGGCGAGGGTCTCCGGGGGAGCAGTACTTC,CAWGRGSPGEQYF
few,.,TRBJ1-5,TRBV30,TGTGCCTGGGGGAGGGAGGGCAATCAGCCCCAGCATTTT,CAWGREGNQPQHF
.,.,TRBJ2-4,TRBV5-1,TGCGCCAGCAGGGTAGGGGCCTCGGTGGACCAAAACATTCAGTACTTC,CASRVGASVDQNIQYF
.,.,TRBJ2-5,TRBV11-2,TGTGCCAGCAGCTTTGCAGAACAAGAGACCCAGTACTTC,CASSFAEQETQYF
.,.,TRBJ1-1,TRBV19,TGTGCCAGTAGCCGCCGTTCCAGGCAGAACACTGAAGCTTTCTTT,CASSRRSRQNTEAFF
.,.,TRBJ1-4,TRBV6-6,TGTGCCAGCAGCCCCCTGGGGGCTGAAAAACTGTTTTTT,CASSPLGAEKLFF
once,.,TRBJ2-3,TRBV7-6,TGTGCCAGCAGCTCCTCCGGCAGCACAGATACGCAGTATTTT,CASSSSGSTDTQYF
.,TRBD2,TRBJ2-1,TRBV6-6,TGTGCCAGCAGGTACGACGGGCTAGCGGGACCCAATGAGCAGTTCTTC,CASRYDGLAGPNEQFF
.,.,TRBJ1-5,TRBV28,TGTGCCAGCAGTTTCTCCAGGGGAAGGCAGCCCCAGCATTTT,CASSFSRGRQPQHF
.,.,TRBJ1-3,TRBV21-1,TGTGCCAGCAGCAAGCAGAAACCGACAGGGGGCGCCCCCTCTGGAAACACCATATATTTT,CASSKQKPTGGAPSGNTIYF
.,.,TRBJ1-3,TRBV4-1,TGCGCCAGCAGCCAAAGGGTAATGGGCTCTGGAAACACCATATATTTT,CASSQRVMGSGNTIYF
few,.,TRBJ2-7,TRBV5-1,TGCGCCAGCAGCTGGGGAGGTAACTACGAGCAGTACTTC,CASSWGGNYEQYF
.,.,TRBJ2-1,TRBV9,TGTGCCAGCAGCGTAGGTGTGAGCTCCTACAATGAGCAGTTCTTC,CASSVGVSSYNEQFF
.,.,TRBJ2-1,TRBV10-1,TGCGCCAGCAGTGAGGTCGGGAGAGGCTACAATGAGCAGTTCTTC,CASSEVGRGYNEQFF
.,.,TRBJ2-4,TRBV25-1,TGTGCCAGCAGTGAATCCTCGGACATTCAGTACTTC,CASSESSDIQYF
.,TRBD1,TRBJ1-5,TRBV6-1,TGTGCCAGCAGGGAGACGACAGGGGCGGATCAGCCCCAGCATTTT,CASRETTGADQPQHF
.,TRBD1,TRBJ2-3,TRBV19,TGTGCCAGTAGTATGGGACAGGGGGTCTTAGATACGCAGTATTTT,CASSMGQGVLDTQYF
.,TRBD2,TRBJ2-2,TRBV7-3,TGTGCCAGCAGCCCAGCCGGGACTAGCGGGTTAGACACCGGGGAGCTGTTTTTT,CASSPAGTSGLDTGELFF
.,.,TRBJ1-3,TRBV7-8,TGTGCCAGCAGCCCGAGTCGGATATCGGGAAACACCATATATTTT,CASSPSRISGNTIYF
.,.,TRBJ2-5,TRBV12-5,TGTGCTAGTGGTTTGTCTTGGGAAGAGACCCAGTACTTC,CASGLSWEETQYF
.,.,TRBJ1-3,TRBV10-3,TGTGCCATCAGTGCCACGGGCCTGAGCTCTGGAAACACCATATATTTT,CAISATGLSSGNTIYF
.,TRBD1,TRBJ1-1,TRBV7-9,TGTGCCAGCAGCTCCCTCCGGGACAGGGGTTCGGACACTGAAGCTTTCTTT,CASSSLRDRGSDTEAFF
once,.,TRBJ2-1,TRBV5-4,TGTGCCAGCAGCTTCGGCGGAAACGACTACAATGAGCAGTTCTTC,CASSFGGNDYNEQFF
.,.,TRBJ2-4,TRBV11-2,TGTGCCAGCAGCGTCAGACCCGGGACTGGGGGTGACATTCAGTACTTC,CASSVRPGTGGDIQYF
.,.,TRBJ1-3,TRBV5-1,TGCGCCAGCAGACAGGCTTCTGGAAACACCATATATTTT,CASRQASGNTIYF
.,.,TRBJ2-3,TRBV5-1,TGCGCCAGCAGCTTCGGGTCCCGTCGCGGCACAGATACGCAGTATTTT,CASSFGSRRGTDTQYF
.,TRBD2,TRBJ2-3,TRBV28,TGTGCCAGCACCGTGACTAGCGGGAGGTGGAGGACAGATACGCAGTATTTT,CASTVTSGRWRTDTQYF
.,TRBD1,TRBJ2-7,TRBV5-1,TGCGCCAGCAGCGTAGGGACAGGGGAAAGGTACGAGCAGTACTTC,CASSVGTGERYEQYF
.,.,TRBJ1-4,TRBV28,TGTGCCAGCAGCCCAGGACTGGTTGGAGAAAAACTGTTTTTT,CASSPGLVGEKLFF
.,.,TRBJ2-7,TRBV7-9,TGTGCCAGCAGCCCCACAGCCATGAGTTACTACGAGCAGTACTTC,CASSPTAMSYYEQYF
.,TRBD1,TRBJ2-7,TRBV30,TGTGCCTGGAGTCGTAATCCGGGACAGACCAAATCCTACGAGCAGTACTTC,CAWSRNPGQTKSYEQYF
.,.,TRBJ1-2,TRBV5-1,TGCGCCAGCAGCTTAGAGGGGAGACCTAACTATGGCTACACCTTC,CASSLEGRPNYGYTF
.,.,TRBJ1-1,TRBV7-2,TGTGCCAGCAGCCCCCGCCCCGTCACCCATGAGATGAACACTGAAGCTTTCTTT,CASSPRPVTHEMNTEAFF
.,.,TRBJ2-7,TRBV4-1,TGCGCCAGCAGCCAAGATCTTTTCAGCGAGCAGTACTTC,CASSQDLFSEQYF
.,.,TRBJ2-5,TRBV7-2,TGTGCCAGCAGCCACAACAGGGAAGAGACCCAGTACTTC,CASSHNREETQYF
.,.,TRBJ1-1,TRBV5-1,TGCGCCAGCAGCGAGGGTTCGAACACTGAAGCTTTCTTT,CASSEGSNTEAFF
.,.,TRBJ2-3,TRBV28,TGTGCCAGCAGCCCCCCAGGGACCCCAGATACGCAGTATTTT,CASSPPGTPDTQYF
.,.,TRBJ1-5,TRBV19,TGTGCCAGTAGTATAAAAGGTTATAGCAATCAGCCCCAGCATTTT,CASSIKGYSNQPQHF
.,.,TRBJ2-1,TRBV7-8,TGTGCCAGCAGCTCCGGGATGACAGAGCAGTTCTTC,CASSSGMTEQFF
.,TRBD2,TRBJ2-7,TRBV18,TGTGCCAGCTCACCATCTAGCGGTCCCTACGAGCAGTACTTC,CASSPSSGPYEQYF
.,.,TRBJ2-7,TRBV7-8,TGTGCCAGCAGCTTAGAACCCGGGGCCAGCAACTACGAGCAGTACTTC,CASSLEPGASNYEQYF
.,TRBD2,TRBJ2-7,TRBV10-3,TGTGCCATCAGGGCGCTGAGACTAGCGGGAGCGAATGCGTTGGGTTACTCCTACGAGCAGTACTTC,CAIRALRLAGANALGYSYEQYF
.,TRBD1,TRBJ1-2,TRBV6-5,TGTGCCAGCAGAGCCGGGACAGCCTTTTATGGCTACACCTTC,CASRAGTAFYGYTF
.,.,TRBJ1-4,TRBV2,TGTGCCAGCAGGGGCGAAGGAAAACTGTTTTTT,CASRGEGKLFF
.,.,TRBJ2-7,TRBV28,TGTGCCAGCAGTCGGGTGGGCGCCGAGCAGTACTTC,CASSRVGAEQYF
.,TRBD1,TRBJ2-2,TRBV19,TGTGCCAGTAGGATGGACAGGGGGCGCATAACCGGGGAGCTGTTTTTT,CASRMDRGRITGELFF
.,TRBD2,TRBJ2-5,TRBV19,TGTGCCAGTAGTCCAAGACTAGCGGGAGGGCCCGGGCAAGAGACCCAGTACTTC,CASSPRLAGGPGQETQYF
.,.,TRBJ2-6,TRBV19,TGTGCCAGTAGCCTCGGCATCTCTGGGGCCAACGTCCTGACTTTC,CASSLGISGANVLTF
.,TRBD2,TRBJ2-7,TRBV5-1,TGCGCCAGCAGCTTGGCCCCGGGACTAGCGGGAAACCAGTACTTC,CASSLAPGLAGNQYF
.,TRBD2,TRBJ2-6,TRBV2,TGTGCCAGCATTGCGGGGGGAGTTGGGGCCAACGTCCTGACTTTC,CASIAGGVGANVLTF
.,.,TRBJ2-3,TRBV6-5,TGTGCCAGCAGCTTAACTAGCACAGATACGCAGTATTTT,CASSLTSTDTQYF
.,TRBD1,TRBJ1-5,TRBV28,TGTGCCAGCAGATATCGGACAGGGGGCCACGACAATAGCAATCAGCCCCAGCATTTT,CASRYRTGGHDNSNQPQHF
.,TRBD1,TRBJ1-2,TRBV27,TGTGCCAGCAGTAAAAAGGGGGCGCGGATCTATGGCTACACCTTC,CASSKKGARIYGYTF
.,.,TRBJ1-2,TRBV28,TGTGCCAGCAGTTTGCTAGCCCAGGGACGTGGCTACACCTTC,CASSLLAQGRGYTF
.,.,TRBJ2-1,TRBV28,TGTGCCAGCAGTTTAAGAGGCTGGACGGAGGTCTACAATGAGCAGTTCTTC,CASSLRGWTEVYNEQFF
.,.,TRBJ2-1,TRBV18,TGTGCCAGCTCACTCGACCAGACGTATGAGCAGTTCTTC,CASSLDQTYEQFF
.,.,TRBJ1-1,TRBV5-1,TGCGCCAGCAGCTTGACACCAGGGGTGAACACTGAAGCTTTCTTT,CASSLTPGVNTEAFF